This T cell receptor (beta chain) was documented in a study of OX40 agonist ivuxolimab in advanced cancers. The overall study: Patients were infused with ivuxolimab every 2 weeks at 0.01 to 10 mg/kg. Whole-study results and caveats: The authors did not determine the antigen specificity of the expanded peripheral T cells.

Comment on this clone: Its cognate antigen is unknown.

Sequencing used immunoSEQ multiplex PCR; TCRdb keeps in-frame clones, though not all of them. The sample includes about 80,000 clones, approximately 86% of them seen just once. V shed 4 bases, J shed 3 bases, and the junction held 10 bases outside the gene matches. The length of the CDR3 is 16 residues. Germline loops: CDR1 MGHRA, CDR2 YSYEKL. The sequences come from CD4+ or CD8+ T cells sorted from blood, collected in a trial of the OX40 agonist ivuxolimab. The chain joins TRBV4-1 to TRBJ2-7, with 9 bases that match TRBD1. The clonotype was recovered from an adult with an advanced solid tumor such as melanoma, head and neck, liver or kidney cancer. The CDR3 DNA follows: TGCGCCAGCAGCCCTCAGGACAGGACAGGGGACTACGAGCAGTACTTC. It translates to CASSPQDRTGDYEQYF.